This T cell receptor beta chain originates from a study of cytomegalovirus exposure and HLA in healthy donors. This clone occurred once. Its cognate antigen is unknown. Study results and limitations: A later analysis found common viral pathogens apparently linked to several of the most significant clusters. V- and J-gene trimming of TCR beta was linked (in a later analysis) to a missense DCLRE1C variant.

From germline, CDR1 is MNHNS and CDR2 SASEGT. The CDR3 length is 13 residues. V was clipped by 3 bases and J by 4 bases; unmatched bases: 3. With 60 Vbeta and 13 Jbeta primers, the PCR was carried out. Repertoires were generated with immunoSEQ multiplex PCR, while TCRdb's copy carries only in-frame clones and drops some. Counted here are 150,000 to 200,000 clones, over 70% occurring once; the ten biggest clones make up around 1.6%. The sequencing sample was made of PBMCs. The clonotype comes from a man aged 40-49 years in good health and CMV-seropositive. V and J are TRBV6-1 and TRBJ2-7; 7 bases are a match to TRBD2. This CDR3 is CASSDRGGYEQYF. The CDR3 nucleotides read TGTGCCAGCAGTGATCGGGGAGGGTACGAGCAGTACTTC.